Listed here are 23 T cell receptor beta chains from one sample, sequenced in a study of Graves' ophthalmopathy and Graves' hyperthyroidism. The authors amplified TCR beta CDR3 regions from RNA transcripts. HTBI primers were used in a first-round RT-PCR, which preceded a second-round multiplex PCR. TCRdb reanalysed the multiplex PCR reads using MiXCR and keeps one entry per CDR3 protein. This sample carries roughly 410,000 distinct CDR3 sequences, just over 15% of them seen once, and the ten largest clones take approximately 7%. Sequenced material: peripheral blood. Source of these receptors: a young woman with stable Graves' hyperthyroidism.

At least ten counts were recorded for this clonotype. CDR3 region: CSVDGQSYGYTF. Here the CDR3 DNA reads TGCAGCGTTGACGGACAGTCCTATGGCTACACCTTC. The chain is built from TRBV29-1 and TRBJ1-2; D might be TRBD1 (6 bases). CDR1 and CDR2 from the germline V gene are SQVTM and ANQGSEA. V lost 3 bases and J 4 bases, leaving 9 bases between the germline ends. The length of the CDR3 is 12 residues.

This clonotype appeared many times. V and J are TRBV7-2 and TRBJ1-5; D might be TRBD1 (6 bases). Trimming took 4 bases from V and 6 from J, leaving 16 bases between them. Germline lookup yields CDR1 SGHTA and CDR2 FQGNSA. This CDR3 region has 15 residues. CDR3 sequence (DNA): TGTGCCAGCAGCTCCGGACAGTTTTTTGGTCAGCCCCAGCATTTT. It codes for CASSSGQFFGQPQHF.

The table lists this clonotype with many counts. This chain links TRBV29-1 with TRBJ2-5; TRBD1 matches 7 bases. The V gene's germline CDR1 is SQVTM and CDR2 ANQGSEA. The CDR3 is made up of 14 amino acids. The junction had 20 bases not matched to a gene; V was cut back by 6 bases and J by 13 bases. The chain's CDR3 is CSVRSTQDRAPGYF. The CDR3 nucleotides are TGCAGCGTCCGCTCAACGCAAGACAGGGCCCCCGGGTACTTC.

In its sample, this clonotype was seen many times. This chain uses TRBV6-2 or TRBV6-3 with TRBJ1-1; possible D gene TRBD1, 5 bases. Germline CDR1 is MNHEY and CDR2 is SVGEGT. The CDR3 sequence is 15 residues long. V dropped 10 bases and J dropped 1 base, with 19 bases sitting between them. Written as DNA, the CDR3 is TGTGCCATCAAAGACCCTGACAGACCGAACACTGAAGCTTTCTTT. Translation gives CAIKDPDRPNTEAFF.

DNA for the CDR3: TGCAGTGCCCGACTAGCGGGGGGCGGGACCGGGGAGCTGTTTTTT. Encoded protein: CSARLAGGGTGELFF. The rearrangement joins TRBV20-1 to TRBJ2-2; 13 nucleotides match TRBD2. CDR3 length equals 15 residues. Germline V CDR1 and CDR2: DFQATT, SNEGSKA (reference sequence). The ends lost 6 bases at V and 5 bases at J; junction bases unmatched: 6.

This clonotype came up a few times. One junction end disagrees with the germline gene, perhaps due to a read error. The chain couples TRBV19 to TRBJ2-4; 8 nucleotides line up with TRBD1. The CDR3 is 14 residues long. Per germline, CDR1 LNHDA and CDR2 SQIVND (reference sequence). CDR3 region: CASRTTGAKNIKYF. DNA for the CDR3: TGTGCCAGTAGAACGACAGGGGCCAAAAACATTAAGTACTTC.

This clonotype was counted ten times or more. This chain uses TRBV7-3 with TRBJ2-2, with TRBD1 matching 9 bases. Losses at the gene ends were 5 bases for V and 3 bases for J; bases not matched to a gene: 4. There are 15 residues in the CDR3. Germline V gene sequence: CDR1 SGHTA, CDR2 FQGTGA. The CDR3 DNA is TGTGCCAGCAGCACCGGGACAGGGTACACCGGGGAGCTGTTTTTT. It encodes CASSTGTGYTGELFF.

The chain uses TRBV12-3 or TRBV12-4 and TRBJ2-5; the D gene is possibly TRBD1 (5 bases). Trimming took off 6 bases at V and 2 bases at J, with 16 bases between the two ends. The length of the CDR3 is 15 residues. CDR3 bases: TGTGCCAGCAGCCCCTTAGCAGGGTATCAAGAGACCCAGTACTTC. Translation: CASSPLAGYQETQYF.

This clonotype was recorded at least ten times. The chain combines TRBV19 with TRBJ1-2; 8 nucleotides align to TRBD1. The ends lost 5 bases at V and 0 bases at J; junction bases unmatched: 5. The CDR3 extends over 15 amino acids. Looked up from germline, CDR1 is LNHDA and CDR2 is SQIVND (reference sequence). The CDR3 here is CASSPRDRPNYGYTF. CDR3 sequence (DNA): TGTGCCAGTAGTCCCCGGGACAGGCCTAACTATGGCTACACCTTC.

The chain recombines TRBV12-3 or TRBV12-4 with TRBJ1-2; D is ambiguous. The CDR3 consists of 12 residues. Trimming cost V 5 bases and J 1 base, with 5 bases left between them. In DNA, the CDR3 is TGTGCCAGCAGTATGAATAACTATGGCTACACCTTC. This codes for CASSMNNYGYTF.

The CDR3 nucleotides are TGTGCCACCAGTGCCAACTCCGGGACAGGAGGAACTGAAGCTTTCTTT. As protein: CATSANSGTGGTEAFF. The chain has TRBV24-1 and TRBJ1-1, with TRBD1 matching over 8 bases. Germline values: CDR1 KGHDR, CDR2 SFDVKD. The CDR3 sequence is 16 residues long. Unmatched junction bases numbered 12, after V lost 5 bases and J lost 5 bases.

At least ten counts were recorded for this clonotype. This chain uses TRBV12-3 or TRBV12-4 with TRBJ2-7; no definite D call. The CDR3 extends over 13 amino acids. The germline V and J ends were trimmed by 6 bases and 1 base, with 10 bases remaining between them. DNA for the CDR3: TGTGCCAGCAGCGACGCGTTATCCTACGAGCAGTACTTC. As protein: CASSDALSYEQYF.

The chain combines TRBV24-1 with TRBJ1-1, with TRBD1 matching 7 bases. Germline V gives CDR1 KGHDR, CDR2 SFDVKD. With V trimmed by 4 bases and J by 0 bases, 7 bases remained unmatched. The CDR3 has 16 amino acids. DNA for the CDR3: TGTGCCACCAGTGAAGACAGGGCCCTTATGAACACTGAAGCTTTCTTT. Translating it yields CATSEDRALMNTEAFF.

This clonotype has ten or more counts. The chain employs TRBV6-5 and TRBJ1-1, with D possibly matching TRBD1 (5 bases). This CDR3 has 16 residues. Trimming cost V 2 bases and J 4 bases, with 17 bases left between them. Germline CDR1 MNHEY, CDR2 SVGAGI. Here the CDR3 reads CASSYEGRPVGTEAFF. The CDR3, as DNA: TGTGCCAGCAGTTACGAGGGACGTCCTGTAGGCACTGAAGCTTTCTTT.

This clonotype was seen many times. The gene calls are TRBV6-2 or TRBV6-3 and TRBJ1-1; 10 positions match TRBD1. The CDR3 runs to 14 residues. CDR1 and CDR2 (germline): MNHEY, SVGEGT. Trimming took 2 bases from V and 10 from J; bases not matched to a gene: 7. CDR3: CASSYIGTGEAAFF. The CDR3 bases are TGTGCCAGCAGTTACATTGGGACAGGGGAGGCAGCTTTCTTT.

This clonotype showed up many times. The chain recombines TRBV4-1 with TRBJ1-6; no clear D. Germline CDR1 and CDR2: MGHRA and YSYEKL. V dropped 6 bases and J dropped 0 bases, with 12 bases sitting between them. The length of the CDR3 is 16 residues. The CDR3 sequence: CASREVGSSYNSPLHF. Here the CDR3 DNA reads TGCGCCAGCAGGGAAGTGGGGAGCTCCTATAATTCACCCCTCCACTTT.

At least ten counts were recorded for this clonotype. The chain employs TRBV9 and TRBJ2-2; D ambiguous. The CDR3 sequence is 13 residues long. Trimming removed 4 bases at V and 4 bases at J, with 8 bases between. Looked up from germline, CDR1 is SGDLS and CDR2 is YYNGEE. CDR3 amino acids: CASSFAGTGELFF. For the CDR3, the DNA is TGTGCCAGCAGCTTCGCAGGCACCGGGGAGCTGTTTTTT.

Many counts were recorded for this clonotype. The V and J genes are TRBV6-2 or TRBV6-3 and TRBJ2-7; no clear D gene. The V gene lost 2 bases and the J gene lost 4 bases, with 9 bases spanning the gap. This CDR3 is 13 amino acids long. The V gene's germline CDR1 is MNHEY and CDR2 SVGEGT. Here the CDR3 DNA reads TGTGCCAGCAGTTACGTAGGATCATACGAGCAGTACTTC. Translation: CASSYVGSYEQYF.

This clonotype was seen at least ten times. The rearrangement joins TRBV6-1 to TRBJ2-7; TRBD2 agrees at 12 bases. The V gene's germline CDR1 is MNHNS and CDR2 SASEGT. This CDR3 is built from 16 residues. V was pared by 6 bases and J by 1 base, with 7 bases of the junction left unmatched. The CDR3 here is CASSFGLAGISYEQYF. The CDR3 DNA is TGTGCCAGCAGCTTTGGACTAGCGGGGATATCCTACGAGCAGTACTTC.

This clonotype was counted a single time. The rearrangement links TRBV6-1 to TRBJ2-5; D is undetermined. Between the trimmed V and J ends, which lost 2 bases and 2 bases, there was a span of 6 bases. Germline V gene sequence: CDR1 MNHNS, CDR2 SASEGT. The CDR3 covers 13 residues. The CDR3 region has the DNA TGTGCCAGCAGTGAACTCCCGCAAGAGACCCAGTACTTC. It translates to CASSELPQETQYF.

This clonotype came up a few times. The chain uses TRBV3-1 and TRBJ1-5, with D unresolved. With 4 bases removed from V and 5 bases from J, the gap between germline ends came to 18 bases. This CDR3 is built from 16 residues. The germline V gene encodes CDR1 LGHDT and CDR2 YNNKEL (reference sequence). The CDR3 is CASSPTMSGSDQPQHF. CDR3 nucleotides: TGTGCCAGCAGCCCGACAATGTCGGGTTCCGATCAGCCCCAGCATTTT.

The chain couples TRBV6-1 to TRBJ2-5; 10 positions match TRBD2. CDR1 MNHNS and CDR2 SASEGT come from the germline V gene. V shed 6 bases, J shed 3 bases, and the junction held 4 bases outside the gene matches. The CDR3 loop spans 14 amino acids. The DNA for the CDR3 is TGTGCCAGCAGCGACGGACTAGCGGAAGAGACCCAGTACTTC. It codes for CASSDGLAEETQYF.

This clonotype was counted only a few times. The V call is TRBV12-3 or TRBV12-4, the J call TRBJ2-7, with unresolved D. V was trimmed by 2 bases and J by 0 bases, leaving 5 bases between them. CDR3 size: 13 residues. This CDR3 is CASSLRRSYEQYF. The CDR3, as DNA: TGTGCCAGCAGTTTACGTCGCTCCTACGAGCAGTACTTC.